The next 21 T cell receptor beta chains were all read from a single sample in a study of blood T cell repertoires in COVID-19. Using immunoSEQ multiplex PCR, the repertoire was profiled, and TCRdb retains in-frame clones only, with some absent. The sample holds under 200,000 clones; more than 65% are singletons and the top ten take 11%. Sequencing used peripheral blood. These receptors all come from a man between 65 and 85 years old with active or convalescent COVID-19.

This clone was detected only a few times. This chain uses TRBV19 with TRBJ1-1; no firm D call. The CDR3 runs to 14 residues. Germline V gene data show CDR1 as LNHDA and CDR2 as SQIVND (reference sequence). Deletions cut 5 bases from V and 2 bases from J, with 12 bases between. The CDR3 coding sequence is TGTGCCAGTAGTCCCCAAACGGTAAACACTGAAGCTTTCTTT. Amino acid sequence: CASSPQTVNTEAFF.

The chain uses TRBV7-2 and TRBJ2-5; 10 positions agree with TRBD2. With 1 base clipped from V and 2 bases from J, the junction kept 4 bases outside the gene matches. The length of the CDR3 is 16 residues. In germline, CDR1 is SGHTA, CDR2 FQGNSA. CDR3 in DNA: TGTGCCAGCAGCTTAGGCCCTAGCGGGGGACAAGAGACCCAGTACTTC. The encoded protein is CASSLGPSGGQETQYF.

The chain links TRBV9 to TRBJ1-4; 11 nucleotides agree with TRBD1. The germline V gene has CDR1 SGDLS and CDR2 YYNGEE. CDR3 length: 15 amino acids. V lost 0 bases, J lost 7 bases, and 2 bases stayed unmatched. The CDR3 DNA reads TGTGCCAGCAGCGTAGGTGGGACAGGGGGTGAAAAACTGTTTTTT. Translation gives CASSVGGTGGEKLFF.

This chain uses TRBV6-5 with TRBJ2-1, with TRBD2 identical over 8 bases. V lost 6 bases to trimming and J lost 4 bases; unmatched junction nucleotides: 8. Germline loops: CDR1 MNHEY, CDR2 SVGAGI. This CDR3 comprises 15 residues. CDR3 sequence reads: CASSPWTSRYNEQFF. In DNA, the CDR3 is TGTGCCAGCAGCCCCTGGACTAGCAGATACAATGAGCAGTTCTTC.

The chain couples TRBV6-6 to TRBJ2-5; no definite D call. Germline V lookup: CDR1 MNHNY, CDR2 SVGAGI (reference sequence). The V end lost 6 bases, the J end lost 0 bases, and 17 bases lay between the germline ends. The CDR3 is made up of 16 amino acids. This chain's CDR3 is CASRALRVSYQETQYF. The DNA for the CDR3 is TGTGCCAGCAGGGCTCTCCGGGTATCCTACCAAGAGACCCAGTACTTC.

CDR3 DNA: TGTGCCAGCAGCCTGAAAGCAGGGGGGACATACAATGAGCAGTTCTTC. Translation gives CASSLKAGGTYNEQFF. This rearrangement joins TRBV7-8 to TRBJ2-1; the D gene is possibly TRBD1 (7 bases). CDR1 is SGHVS, CDR2 FQNEAQ, per germline. The CDR3 is 16 amino acids. Trimming took off 5 bases at V and 4 bases at J, with 18 bases between the two ends. Using reference TRBV7-8 and TRBJ2-1 for the parts outside the CDR3, the full variable domain is GAGVSQSPRYKVAKRGQDVALRCDPISGHVSLFWYQQALGQGPEFLTYFQNEAQLDKSGLPSDRFFAERPEGSVSTLKIQRTQQEDSAVYLCASSLKAGGTYNEQFFGPGTRLTVL.

V and J are TRBV7-8 and TRBJ2-2, with TRBD1 as a possible D gene (5 bases). The CDR3 consists of 15 residues. V lost 3 bases and J 9 bases, leaving 17 bases between the germline ends. The V gene's germline CDR1 is SGHVS and CDR2 FQNEAQ. CDR3 protein: CASSLAGSRIRELFF. DNA for the CDR3: TGTGCCAGCAGCTTGGCAGGGTCACGGATCCGGGAGCTGTTTTTT.

V usage is TRBV19 and J usage is TRBJ2-7; 10 nucleotides align to TRBD1. This CDR3 spans 13 amino acids. CDR1 is LNHDA, CDR2 SQIVND, per germline (reference sequence). Unmatched junction bases numbered 3, after V lost 7 bases and J lost 3 bases. CDR3: CASMGDRGYEQYF. As DNA, the CDR3 is TGTGCCAGTATGGGGGACAGGGGCTACGAGCAGTACTTC.

J is TRBJ1-5 and V is TRBV21-1; no DNA check was done on the table's D call, TRBD1. TRBV21-1 constitutes a pseudogene. CDR3 length equals 16 residues. In DNA form, the CDR3 reads TGTGCCAGCAGCTTTCAACCGGGACAGGGTAATCAGCCCCAGCATTTT. The encoded protein is CASSFQPGQGNQPQHF.

The rearrangement uses TRBV18 and TRBJ1-2; 11 nucleotides line up with TRBD1. V lost 4 bases and J lost 7; bases outside the gene matches: 14. Germline CDR1 and CDR2: KGHSH and LQKENI. This CDR3 is 17 amino acids long. CDR3 DNA: TGTGCCAGCTCACGGGATCAACCGGGACAGGGGGATGGTGGCTACACCTTC. As protein: CASSRDQPGQGDGGYTF.

The chain combines TRBV7-9 with TRBJ2-5; 7 positions match TRBD2. CDR1 and CDR2 from the germline V gene are SEHNR and FQNEAQ (reference sequence). V was pared by 4 bases and J by 6 bases, with 14 bases of the junction left unmatched. The length of the CDR3 is 16 residues. The CDR3 reads CASSSPGLGVVKTQYF. In nucleotides, the CDR3 is TGTGCCAGCAGCTCCCCAGGACTAGGGGTTGTTAAGACCCAGTACTTC.

The V and J genes are TRBV11-2 and TRBJ1-1; the D is unclear. Germline V CDR1 and CDR2: SGHAT, FQNNGV. There are 13 residues in the CDR3. V shed 3 bases and J shed 11 bases, with 16 bases lying between them. The CDR3 protein is CASSLTSGSEAFF. DNA for the CDR3: TGTGCCAGCAGCTTGACCTCGGGGTCGGAGGCTTTCTTT.

The chain recombines TRBV7-9 with TRBJ2-6, with 8 bases fitting TRBD2. CDR3 length: 17 amino acids. Per the germline V gene, CDR1 is SEHNR and CDR2 is FQNEAQ (reference sequence). The junction had 5 bases not matched to a gene; V was cut back by 4 bases and J by 0 bases. DNA of the CDR3: TGTGCCAGCAGCTCCCGGGGGGGGAGCTCTGGGGCCAACGTCCTGACTTTC. Amino acids: CASSSRGGSSGANVLTF.

CDR3 in amino acids: CASSAVAGGTDTQYF. CDR3 bases: TGTGCCAGCAGCGCAGTAGCGGGGGGCACAGATACGCAGTATTTT. The chain has TRBV9 and TRBJ2-3; 9 nucleotides agree with TRBD2. Trimming cost V 3 bases and J 1 base; bases outside gene matches: 3. The CDR3 contains 15 residues. Germline V gene lookup returns CDR1 SGDLS and CDR2 YYNGEE.

This clone was observed a few times. The J gene is TRBJ2-7, the V gene TRBV29-1; maybe TRBD1 (5 bases). V lost 4 bases to trimming and J lost 11 bases, with 18 bases between them. Germline V gene lookup returns CDR1 SQVTM and CDR2 ANQGSEA. This CDR3 has 12 residues. The CDR3 loop reads CSVVKDTTGEYF. The CDR3 DNA reads TGCAGCGTTGTTAAGGACACAACAGGCGAGTACTTC.

The V and J genes are TRBV11-2 and TRBJ1-1; 7 nucleotides align to TRBD1. V was pared by 3 bases and J by 7 bases, with 5 bases of the junction left unmatched. CDR1 is SGHAT, CDR2 FQNNGV, per germline. The CDR3 has 13 residues. For the CDR3, the DNA is TGTGCCAGCAGCTTCCAGGGGGGCTTTGAAGCTTTCTTT. Translation: CASSFQGGFEAFF.

V is TRBV5-1 and J is TRBJ2-1, with a possible D match to TRBD1 (5 bases). Looked up from germline, CDR1 is SGHRS and CDR2 is YFSETQ. This CDR3 comprises 11 residues. V lost 2 bases and J 10 bases, leaving 7 bases between the germline ends. The CDR3 loop reads CASSFPGEQFF. In DNA, the CDR3 is TGCGCCAGCAGCTTTCCAGGGGAGCAGTTCTTC. Looking up the rest from reference TRBV5-1 and TRBJ2-1 gives the full variable domain: KAGVTQTPRYLIKTRGQQVTLSCSPISGHRSVSWYQQTPGQGLQFLFEYFSETQRNKGNFPGRFSGRQFSNSRSEMNVSTLELGDSALYLCASSFPGEQFFGPGTRLTVL.

The genes are TRBV18 and TRBJ1-1; possible D gene TRBD1, 6 bases. CDR3 size: 16 residues. V was trimmed by 2 bases and J by 0 bases, leaving 13 bases between them. Per germline, CDR1 KGHSH and CDR2 LQKENI. The CDR3 region has the DNA TGTGCCAGCTCACCAAGTGTCGGACAGATGAACACTGAAGCTTTCTTT. Its translation is CASSPSVGQMNTEAFF.

The chain uses TRBV18 and TRBJ2-6; perhaps TRBD1 as D (6 bases). The CDR3 runs to 16 residues. Between the trimmed V and J ends, which lost 5 bases and 2 bases, there was a span of 13 bases. The germline gives CDR1 KGHSH, CDR2 LQKENI. The CDR3 sequence: CASSSLTGTGANVLTF. CDR3 DNA: TGTGCCAGCTCATCCTTAACAGGGACTGGGGCCAACGTCCTGACTTTC.

This CDR3 is CASSLDFNNQPQHF. The CDR3 DNA sequence: TGTGCCAGCAGCTTAGATTTCAACAATCAGCCCCAGCATTTT. The rearrangement uses TRBV7-2 and TRBJ1-5, with D unresolved. The ends were cut back, 1 base at V and 3 bases at J, with 7 bases in the middle. This CDR3 has 14 residues. From germline, CDR1 is SGHTA and CDR2 FQGNSA.

The genes are TRBV4-2 and TRBJ2-1, with TRBD2 matching 7 bases. V was clipped by 6 bases and J by 7 bases; unmatched bases: 15. Germline V gene sequence: CDR1 LGHNA, CDR2 YNFKEQ. CDR3 length: 16 amino acids. Here the CDR3 reads CASRPLLAGVANEQFF. CDR3 DNA: TGTGCCAGCAGACCTCTTTTGGCGGGAGTAGCTAATGAGCAGTTCTTC.